A selection of T cell receptor beta chains follows, all from one sample in a study of monozygotic twins with cystic fibrosis. TCRdb's table, derived via immunoSEQ multiplex PCR, lists solely in-frame clones and lacks some. Found here are 9,500 to 10,000 clones, 98% to 99% of them singletons; the top ten hold about 0.22%. The sample comprised blood. These receptors all stem from a girl aged 2-9 years with cystic fibrosis. Each CDR3 is given with its conserved first and last residue. D genes are given only for firm matches.

v_gene	d_gene	j_gene	CDR3aa	CDR3nt
TRBV27	NA	TRBJ2-3	CASSLFGGTDTQYF	TGTGCCAGCAGTTTATTCGGGGGCACAGATACGCAGTATTTT
TRBV5-4	NA	TRBJ1-3	CASSSGPASGNTIYF	TGTGCCAGCAGCTCGGGGCCAGCCTCTGGAAACACCATATATTTT
TRBV5-1	TRBD1	TRBJ1-6	CASSLTGVDNSPLHF	TGCGCCAGCAGCCTAACAGGGGTCGATAATTCACCCCTCCACTTT
TRBV10-2	NA	TRBJ1-1	CASSGDYEAFF	TGCGCCAGCAGTGGAGATTATGAAGCTTTCTTT
TRBV6-5	TRBD1	TRBJ2-7	CASSSSLKTGSIEQYF	TGTGCCAGCAGTTCCTCTTTAAAGACAGGGAGCATCGAGCAGTACTTC
TRBV5-4	TRBD1	TRBJ2-2	CASRTGVNTGELFF	TGTGCCAGCAGGACAGGGGTGAACACCGGGGAGCTGTTTTTT
TRBV4-3	NA	TRBJ1-1	CASSQTTGARWQGTEAFF	TGCGCCAGCAGCCAAACCACAGGTGCCCGATGGCAGGGCACTGAAGCTTTCTTT
TRBV5-1	TRBD1	TRBJ2-5	CASRRIGQGGEGETQYF	TGCGCCAGCAGGAGGATCGGACAGGGCGGTGAGGGAGAGACCCAGTACTTC
TRBV5-4	NA	TRBJ2-2	CASSSTGRAGTGELFF	TGTGCCAGCAGCTCTACCGGCAGGGCGGGCACCGGGGAGCTGTTTTTT
TRBV6-1	NA	TRBJ2-7	CASVAGGTYEQYF	TGTGCCAGCGTGGCGGGCGGCACCTACGAGCAGTACTTC
TRBV6-6	NA	TRBJ2-7	CASSYRDTYEQYF	TGTGCCAGCAGTTACCGAGACACCTACGAGCAGTACTTC
TRBV2	NA	TRBJ1-4	CASSDVGANEKLFF	TGTGCCAGCAGTGATGTGGGGGCTAATGAAAAACTGTTTTTT
TRBV7-9	TRBD1	TRBJ2-7	CASSRVNIENRGQGYPQYF	TGTGCCAGCAGCCGCGTGAATATTGAGAATCGCGGACAGGGATACCCGCAGTACTTC
TRBV7-2	NA	TRBJ2-1	CASSPPGRGLNEQFF	TGTGCCAGCAGTCCCCCAGGGCGGGGTCTGAATGAGCAGTTCTTC
TRBV4-1	TRBD1	TRBJ1-5	CASSQGYRDRGEQPQHF	TGCGCCAGCAGCCAAGGATACCGGGACAGGGGTGAACAGCCCCAGCATTTT
TRBV10-3	TRBD1	TRBJ2-2	CAIDRGYNTGELFF	TGTGCCATCGACAGGGGGTATAACACCGGGGAGCTGTTTTTT
TRBV7-2	NA	TRBJ1-5	CASSLGQTSNQPQHF	TGTGCCAGCAGCTTAGGACAGACTAGCAATCAGCCCCAGCATTTT